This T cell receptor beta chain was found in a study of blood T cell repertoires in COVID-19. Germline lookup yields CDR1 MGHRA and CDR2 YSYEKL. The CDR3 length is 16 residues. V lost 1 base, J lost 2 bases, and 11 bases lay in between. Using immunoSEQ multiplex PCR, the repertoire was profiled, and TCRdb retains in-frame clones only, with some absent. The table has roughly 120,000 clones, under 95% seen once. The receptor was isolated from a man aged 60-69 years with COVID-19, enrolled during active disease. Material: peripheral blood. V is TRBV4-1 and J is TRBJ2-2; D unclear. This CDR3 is CASSQGVQFNTGELFF. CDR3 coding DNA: TGCGCCAGCAGCCAAGGTGTACAGTTTAACACCGGGGAGCTGTTTTTT.